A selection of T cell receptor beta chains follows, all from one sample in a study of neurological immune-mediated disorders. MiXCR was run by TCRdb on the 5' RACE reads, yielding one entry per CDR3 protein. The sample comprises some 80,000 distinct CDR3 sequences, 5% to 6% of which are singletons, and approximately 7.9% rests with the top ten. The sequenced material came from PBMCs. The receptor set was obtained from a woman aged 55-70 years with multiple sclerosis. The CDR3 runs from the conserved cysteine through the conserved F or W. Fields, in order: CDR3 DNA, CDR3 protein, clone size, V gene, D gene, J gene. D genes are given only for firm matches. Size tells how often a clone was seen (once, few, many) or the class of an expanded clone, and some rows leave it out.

TGTGCCAGCAGTGTCTTAGCGGGGGCCAGCGAGCAGTACTTC | CASSVLAGASEQYF | - | TRBV27 | TRBD2 | TRBJ2-7
TGTGCCAGCAGCTTGGTAGTCCCTAGCACAGATACGCAGTATTTT | CASSLVVPSTDTQYF | few | TRBV5-6 | - | TRBJ2-3
TGCAGTGCTAGTCTGGACAGGGCCTACAATGAGCAGTTCTTC | CSASLDRAYNEQFF | - | TRBV20-1 | TRBD1 | TRBJ2-1
TGTGCCAGCAGTTTGTATGGGGGTTACGAGACCCAGTACTTC | CASSLYGGYETQYF | few | TRBV12-3/TRBV12-4 | - | TRBJ2-5
TGCGCCAGCAGCCCGACGATCAGTCGGAACGAGCAGTACTTC | CASSPTISRNEQYF | many | TRBV5-1 | - | TRBJ2-7
TGCGCCAGCAGCTTGACGCCGGCTAATGAAAAACTGTTTTTT | CASSLTPANEKLFF | - | TRBV5-1 | - | TRBJ1-4
TGTGCCTGGAGCGGGCCGCTGAACACTGAAGCTTTCTTT | CAWSGPLNTEAFF | - | TRBV30 | - | TRBJ1-1
TGTGCCACCAGTGATACCGGGACTGGAAACACCATATATTTT | CATSDTGTGNTIYF | many | TRBV24-1 | - | TRBJ1-3
TGCGCCAGCAGCTTGAACCGGGTTGTTCTCTACGAGCAGTACTTC | CASSLNRVVLYEQYF | - | TRBV5-1 | - | TRBJ2-7
TGTGCCAGCAGCCCTACCGGGGACGGAGGGTACAAAAACATTCAGTACTTC | CASSPTGDGGYKNIQYF | many | TRBV28 | - | TRBJ2-4